One and the same sample provided the 11 T cell receptor beta chains below, sequenced in a study of blood T cell repertoires in COVID-19. Only in-frame clones appear in the TCRdb table, and some are missing; sequencing was by immunoSEQ multiplex PCR. The sample holds 250,000 or so clones, about 89% seen once. The sample was peripheral blood. The receptor source for this set is a woman between 35 and 50 years old who had recovered from COVID-19.

The rearrangement joins TRBV21-1 to TRBJ1-1; the table's D call of TRBD1 was not tested on the DNA. TRBV21-1 is reported as a pseudogene. The CDR3 length is 14 residues. Written as DNA, the CDR3 is TGTGCCAGCAGCGTGTACAGGGTGAACACTGAAGCTTTCTTT. Protein sequence: CASSVYRVNTEAFF.

The rearrangement uses TRBV7-2 and TRBJ2-2, with D maybe TRBD1 (5 bases). Trimming removed 1 base from V and 6 bases from J, with 9 bases in between. In germline, CDR1 is SGHTA, CDR2 FQGNSA. CDR3 length equals 14 residues. CDR3 sequence reads: CASSLGTRAGELFF. Here the CDR3 DNA reads TGTGCCAGCAGCTTAGGGACAAGGGCCGGGGAGCTGTTTTTT.

The rearrangement links TRBV28 to TRBJ2-3; D ambiguous. Per the germline V gene, CDR1 is MDHEN and CDR2 is SYDVKM. This CDR3 is built from 15 residues. With 3 bases removed from V and 2 bases from J, the gap between germline ends came to 12 bases. CDR3: CASSLVLWFTDTQYF. Here the CDR3 DNA reads TGTGCCAGCAGTTTGGTCCTATGGTTCACAGATACGCAGTATTTT.

J is TRBJ1-1 and V is TRBV6-5, with D tentatively TRBD1 (6 bases). Trimming shortened V by 10 bases and J by 3 bases, and 12 bases separated the two germline ends. Germline lookup yields CDR1 MNHEY and CDR2 SVGAGI. The CDR3 loop spans 12 amino acids. The CDR3 spells CATGATDTEAFF. As DNA, the CDR3 is TGTGCCACAGGGGCGACGGACACTGAAGCTTTCTTT.

The rearrangement links TRBV5-1 to TRBJ2-3; D is perhaps TRBD2 (5 bases). Germline V gene lookup returns CDR1 SGHRS and CDR2 YFSETQ. The CDR3 contains 13 residues. The V end was cut by 5 bases, the J end by 0 bases, with 7 bases between. The CDR3 DNA reads TGCGCCAGCAGGAGGGCCAGCACAGATACGCAGTATTTT. The encoded protein is CASRRASTDTQYF.

V is TRBV7-9 and J is TRBJ2-6; D remains unclear. Deletions cut 1 base from V and 0 bases from J, with 16 bases between. The CDR3 consists of 19 residues. CDR1 SEHNR and CDR2 FQNEAQ come from the germline V gene (reference sequence). The CDR3 DNA follows: TGTGCCAGCAGCTTAGTCAGATATGTGTCGGGCTCTGGGGCCAACGTCCTGACTTTC. This translates into CASSLVRYVSGSGANVLTF. Filled out from reference TRBV7-9 and TRBJ2-6, the complete variable domain reads DTGVSQNPRHKITKRGQNVTFRCDPISEHNRLYWYRQTLGQGPEFLTYFQNEAQLEKSRLLSDRFSAERPKGSFSTLEIQRTEQGDSAMYLCASSLVRYVSGSGANVLTFGAGSRLTVL.

This clone was found a few times. The rearrangement joins TRBV6-5 to TRBJ1-6, with D possibly TRBD1 on 6 matching bases. The V end lost 4 bases, the J end lost 7 bases, and 14 bases lay between the germline ends. This CDR3 has 15 residues. Germline CDR1 reads MNHEY; CDR2 reads SVGAGI. The CDR3 reads CASSSQGRWNSPLHF. The CDR3 nucleotides read TGTGCCAGCAGTTCCCAGGGGCGTTGGAATTCACCCCTCCACTTT.

The table lists this clone with a count of one. This sample includes further DNA sequences coding for the same CDR3. This chain joins TRBV19 and TRBJ2-7; 10 bases are a match to TRBD2. The germline gives CDR1 LNHDA, CDR2 SQIVND (reference sequence). The CDR3 sequence is 16 residues long. The ends lost 1 base at V and 2 bases at J; junction bases unmatched: 5. The CDR3 DNA follows: TGTGCCAGTAGTATAGGGCCCCTAGCGGGGGCCTACGAGCAGTACTTC. Amino acids: CASSIGPLAGAYEQYF.

This chain joins TRBV3-1 (or the pseudogene TRBV3-2) and TRBJ2-7; 13 positions agree with TRBD2. Germline CDR1 reads LGHDT; CDR2 reads YNNKEL (reference sequence). V shed 1 base and J 6 bases; nucleotides not matched to a gene: 6. This CDR3 is 16 amino acids long. The CDR3 region is CASSQVRGLAGSEQYF. In DNA, the CDR3 is TGTGCCAGCAGCCAAGTCAGGGGACTAGCGGGAAGCGAGCAGTACTTC.

The rearrangement joins TRBV6-5 to TRBJ1-1; 8 positions match TRBD1. V lost 6 bases, J lost 5 bases, and 8 bases stayed unmatched. This CDR3 is built from 14 residues. CDR1 is MNHEY and CDR2 is SVGAGI in the germline V gene. The CDR3 protein is CASSDLGQGTEAFF. CDR3 DNA sequence: TGTGCCAGCAGCGACCTCGGACAGGGTACTGAAGCTTTCTTT.

V and J are TRBV14 and TRBJ2-1; 8 bases fit TRBD2. The germline V gene has CDR1 SGHDN and CDR2 FVKESK. CDR3 length: 18 residues. Trimming at V came to 0 bases and at J to 4 bases, leaving 11 bases not matched to a gene. CDR3 nucleotides: TGTGCCAGCAGCCAAGATACTAGCGGTTACTTCGGGTACAATGAGCAGTTCTTC. Its translation: CASSQDTSGYFGYNEQFF.